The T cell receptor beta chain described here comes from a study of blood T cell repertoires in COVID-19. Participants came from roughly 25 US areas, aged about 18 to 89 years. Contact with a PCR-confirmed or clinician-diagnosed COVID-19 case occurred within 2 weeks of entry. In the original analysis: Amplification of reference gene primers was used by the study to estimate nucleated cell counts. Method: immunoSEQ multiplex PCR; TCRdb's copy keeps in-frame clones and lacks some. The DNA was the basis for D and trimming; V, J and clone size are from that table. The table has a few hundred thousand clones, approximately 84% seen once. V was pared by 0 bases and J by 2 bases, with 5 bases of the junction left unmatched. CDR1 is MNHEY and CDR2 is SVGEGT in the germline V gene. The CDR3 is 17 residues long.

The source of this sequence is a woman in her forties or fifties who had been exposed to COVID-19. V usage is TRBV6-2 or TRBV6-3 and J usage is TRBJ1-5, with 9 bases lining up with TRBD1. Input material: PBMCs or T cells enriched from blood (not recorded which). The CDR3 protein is CASSYSPWTGGNQPQHF. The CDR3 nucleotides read TGTGCCAGCAGTTACTCCCCCTGGACAGGGGGCAATCAGCCCCAGCATTTT.